This paragraph covers one T cell receptor beta chain sequence. This clone was seen a handful of times. Its cognate antigen has yet to be identified. Base quality data are lacking; no much larger clone is found one base away. The High Capacity cDNA Reverse Transcription Kit was used to reverse transcribe all of the isolated RNA, meaning that expressed TCRB transcripts were what got sequenced. Deep immunoSEQ sequencing was applied to naive, central memory and regulatory T cell samples, giving an average of roughly 3.5 million total reads per sample. Sorted cells were lysed in RLT buffer, and RNA was extracted using DNase-treated RNeasy Micro or Mini kits according to cell number. To prevent cross-contamination, every cell subset was processed on its own, while patient and healthy donor samples were processed together. TCRB sequences were amplified from cDNA with the immunoSEQ multiplex PCR, producing 87-bp fragments spanning the CDR3 region. The amplicons were sequenced using the Illumina HiSeq platform. As for the authors' bioinformatics: PCR bias was corrected computationally using synthetic template baselines, and reads within Hamming distance 2 were collapsed, with unmergeable singletons discarded. Reads were aligned against IMGT so that V, D and J genes, CDR3 length and insertions or deletions at six rearrangement sites could be assigned. Within each subset, clonotype counts were normalized to the number of sorted cells before true diversity and Gini coefficients were calculated with the tcR R package. The overlap coefficient, calculated on TCRB nucleotide sequences, was used to measure repertoire sharing. Out-of-frame TCRB sequences from naive cells were analyzed as a proxy for the pre-selection repertoire. Sourced from immuneACCESS, this table was stored by TCRdb with only in-frame sequences that have V and J called. A share of the clones is absent; for the studies checked, an unresolved V gene accounts for under half, and the remainder has no known explanation. V and J calls and clone size come straight from that table; D and trimming were deduced from the DNA. The table for this sample lists 250,000 to 350,000 clones; about 15% of them were counted only once. Less than 0.02% of the sample rests with the top ten.

The source of the sample is a study of beta chain features in type 1 diabetes (dated by TCRdb to between 2018 and 2020). Broadly, across the study: No differences in mean age, gender distribution, total cell number or subset yield were found between patients and healthy donors. A total of around 100 million sorted cells were examined across all samples, and RNA yield correlated strongly with the number of cells per subset. In the study, TCRB repertoires of sorted circulating CD4+ T cell subsets from recently diagnosed type 1 diabetes patients were compared with those of matched healthy donors. Regulatory and stem cell-like memory subsets were obtained from only 8 patients and roughly 8 healthy donors, while naive and central memory subsets were obtained from all 30 or so donors.

The junction shows trimming of 6 bases on V and 3 bases on J, and the gene matches do not reach 3 bases of it. The germline V gene supplies CDR1 KGHSH and CDR2 LQKENI. The CDR3 measures 13 amino acids from cysteine to phenylalanine. Only CDR3 DNA is held: 39 bases, read in frame from base 1. A single peripheral blood draw of 90 to 150 mL on average was collected from each donor into heparinised tubes. A BD FACSAria II was used to sort naive, central memory, regulatory and stem cell-like memory CD4+ T cells with a panel that included CD45RO, CCR7, CD25, CD127, CD95 and CD27. Purity was above 95% for every sorted population. Right away, PBMCs were isolated by Lymphoprep density gradient centrifugation and were stained directly, with no culture step. To minimize batch effects, samples were stained and sorted in pairs, one healthy donor with one patient per experiment. Overall study outcomes, separate from this receptor: HLA sub-analyses involved small numbers of individuals, so any influence of HLA type on TCRB rearrangement remained unresolved. Patients with type 1 diabetes made fewer insertions and deleted more nucleotides at VDJ recombination sites, implying thymic rearrangement abnormalities. Because cDNA was sequenced instead of genomic DNA, activated cells with high expression could be over-represented, although the groups did not differ in activation or CD3 levels. Naive, central memory and regulatory TCRB repertoires appeared more similar among patients than among healthy donors. Type 1 diabetes patients showed a moderate but significant shortening of TCRB CDR3 length in all four CD4+ subsets. PCR might favor shorter templates, but patient and control samples were amplified and corrected together, so any skew would affect both groups equally.

The TCR originated in a man younger than 30 with type 1 diabetes. The sequencing input was naive CD4+ T cells from blood. Per the publication, the cell subset or site label means: true naive CD4+ T cells. Recombination connected TRBV18 to TRBJ2-7, with 9 central nucleotides matching TRBD1. The CDR3 protein is CASSRDRDYEQYF. The nucleotides read TGTGCCAGCTCCCGGGACAGGGACTACGAGCAGTACTTC.